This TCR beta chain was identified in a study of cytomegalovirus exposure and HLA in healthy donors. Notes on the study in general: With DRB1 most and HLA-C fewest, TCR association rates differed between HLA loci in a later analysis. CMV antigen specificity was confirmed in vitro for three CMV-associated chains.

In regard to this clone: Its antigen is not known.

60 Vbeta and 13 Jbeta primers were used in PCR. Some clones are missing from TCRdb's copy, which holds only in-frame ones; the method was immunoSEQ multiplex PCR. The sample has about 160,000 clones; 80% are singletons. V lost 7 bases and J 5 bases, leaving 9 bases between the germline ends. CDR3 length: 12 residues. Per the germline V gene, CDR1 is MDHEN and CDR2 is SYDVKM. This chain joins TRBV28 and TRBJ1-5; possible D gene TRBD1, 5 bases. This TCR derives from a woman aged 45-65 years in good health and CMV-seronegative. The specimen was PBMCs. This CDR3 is CASKGIHQPQHF. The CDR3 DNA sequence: TGTGCCAGCAAGGGGATTCATCAGCCCCAGCATTTT.